What follows is one TCR beta chain and its context. The DNA is left out, because the CDR3 cannot be placed on it with certainty; the CDR3 is given as TCRdb lists it. The CDR3 numbers 14 amino acids, ends counted. Repertoires were generated with immunoSEQ multiplex PCR, while TCRdb's copy carries only in-frame clones and drops some. The sample holds some 70,000 clones; 80% to 85% are singletons and the top ten take about 4%. This sample was included in a study of Tregs in tolerant kidney transplant recipients. Sequencing was performed on CD4+ T cells from blood. V and J are TRBV12-2 and TRBJ1-2; the listed D gene, TRBD1, was not tested against the DNA. TRBV12-2 is marked as a pseudogene. The receptor was isolated from a human donor in good health. CDR3 protein: CASRFARGAGGYTF.